These T cell receptor beta chains were read from a single sample in a study of regulatory T cells in long-lasting Graves disease. TCRdb reprocessed the multiplex PCR reads via MiXCR and lists one record per CDR3 protein. The data show 650,000 to 700,000 distinct CDR3 sequences, 25% to 35% seen once. The sequencing here drew on peripheral blood mononuclear cells (PBMCs), taken when the disease was refractory, from a patient treated with antithyroid drugs. The source is a female donor with Graves disease. CDR3s include the opening cysteine and the closing phenylalanine or tryptophan. Fields, in order: V gene, D gene, clone size, J gene, CDR3 length, CDR3 DNA, CDR3 protein. The D gene is left open where the match is weak. Size is stated for part of the rows, as once, few or many counts, or as a class when the clone is expanded.

TRBV18,-,-,TRBJ1-5,13,TGTGCCAGCTCACCGTCCATTGATCAGCCCCAGCATTTT,CASSPSIDQPQHF
TRBV20-1,-,-,TRBJ2-7,14,TGCAGTGCTAGAGATAAGGCGTGGTCCTACGAGCAGTACTTC,CSARDKAWSYEQYF
TRBV11-1,-,many,TRBJ2-5,15,TGTGCCAGCAGCTTAATGACAGGACCCCAAGAGACCCAGTACTTC,CASSLMTGPQETQYF
TRBV7-9,TRBD1,few,TRBJ2-7,16,TGTGCCAGCAGCCCACACCGACAGGGGCGAACCTACGAGCAGTACTTC,CASSPHRQGRTYEQYF
TRBV29-1,TRBD1,-,TRBJ1-2,13,TGCAGCGGTGAGCCCCGGACAGGCTATGGCTACACCTTC,CSGEPRTGYGYTF
TRBV20-1,TRBD2,-,TRBJ2-7,17,TGCAGTGCTTTAAGAGCGCTAGCGGGTGAGAGCTCCTACGAGCAGTACTTC,CSALRALAGESSYEQYF
TRBV11-2,TRBD1,-,TRBJ2-5,16,TGTGCCAGCAGCCCCAGGACAGGGGGTAGTACAGAGACCCAGTACTTC,CASSPRTGGSTETQYF
TRBV28,TRBD1,-,TRBJ2-4,15,TGTGCCAGCAGTTTATGGCTCCGGACAGGCAACATTCAGTACTTC,CASSLWLRTGNIQYF
TRBV5-1,-,-,TRBJ1-4,14,TGCGCCAGCAGCCCGCGGCAGTATAATGAAAAACTGTTTTTT,CASSPRQYNEKLFF
TRBV29-1,-,-,TRBJ1-1,15,TGCAGCGTTGAACTGGGGGCGGGAATGAACACTGAAGCTTTCTTT,CSVELGAGMNTEAFF
TRBV28,-,-,TRBJ2-2,15,TGTGCCAGCAGTTACGGGCGGTCGAACACCGGGGAGCTGTTTTTT,CASSYGRSNTGELFF
TRBV24-1,-,-,TRBJ2-3,12,TGTGCCACCAGTGACCAGGGGGATACGCAGTATTTT,CATSDQGDTQYF